The clone carrying this TCR beta chain was seen a single time. The antigen is unknown. This sample includes further DNA sequences coding for the same CDR3. The isolated RNA, all of it, was reverse transcribed, so expressed TCRB transcripts were what got sequenced. Repertoires were generated with immunoSEQ multiplex PCR, while TCRdb's copy carries only in-frame clones and drops some. Seen here are 120,000 to 150,000 clones, roughly 53% observed once, and the top ten hold 0.42%. The data stem from a study of beta chain features in type 1 diabetes. Turning to the study itself: All of the samples together had approximately 100,000,000 sorted cells examined.

Populations isolated by sorting all had purity greater than 95%. This CDR3 contains 15 residues. The germline V gene encodes CDR1 SGDLS and CDR2 YYNGEE. V dropped 0 bases and J dropped 4; count of bases not matched to a gene: 4. The study, taken as a whole, reports: Fewer insertions but more deletions were seen at VDJ junctions in type 1 diabetes patients. Comparison showed that naive, central memory and Treg TCRB repertoires appeared more similar among patients than among healthy donors.

The clonotype comes from a man in his late teens or twenties in good health. Sequenced material: Tregs from blood. V usage is TRBV9 and J usage is TRBJ2-1, with 7 bases matching TRBD2. The CDR3 here is CASSVGASGYNEQFF. The CDR3 region has the DNA TGTGCCAGCAGCGTAGGGGCTAGCGGATACAATGAGCAGTTCTTC.